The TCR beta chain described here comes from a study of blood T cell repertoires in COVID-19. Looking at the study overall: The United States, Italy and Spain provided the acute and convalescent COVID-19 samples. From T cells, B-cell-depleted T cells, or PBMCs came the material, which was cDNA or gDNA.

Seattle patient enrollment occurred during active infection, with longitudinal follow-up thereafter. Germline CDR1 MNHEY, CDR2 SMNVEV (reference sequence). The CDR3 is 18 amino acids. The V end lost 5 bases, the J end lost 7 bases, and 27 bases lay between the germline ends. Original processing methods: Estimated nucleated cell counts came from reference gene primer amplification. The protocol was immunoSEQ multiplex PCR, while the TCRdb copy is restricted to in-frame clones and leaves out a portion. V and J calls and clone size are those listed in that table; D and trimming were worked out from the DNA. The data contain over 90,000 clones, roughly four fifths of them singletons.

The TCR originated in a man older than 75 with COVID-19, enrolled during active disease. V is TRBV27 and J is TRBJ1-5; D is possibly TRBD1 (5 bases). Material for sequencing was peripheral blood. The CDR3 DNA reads TGTGCCAGCAGTCCACTATTTCCCAACCGCGGGGGACGGCAGCCCCAGCATTTT. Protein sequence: CASSPLFPNRGGRQPQHF.